A single TCR beta chain is shown here with its context. CDR3 size: 13 residues. CDR1 is LNHDA and CDR2 is SQIVND in the germline V gene (reference sequence). V gave up 5 bases and J gave up 9 bases, with 14 bases separating them. The data belong to a study of blood T cell repertoires in COVID-19. Study-wide background: Some COVID-19 samples were acute and others convalescent; all came from the United States, Italy and Spain.

Clones were sequenced by immunoSEQ multiplex PCR, and TCRdb holds only the in-frame ones, with some missing. The repertoire holds over 200,000 clones, roughly 80% seen once, with approximately 5% in the top ten. This TCR was sampled from a human donor in a cohort sampled during active COVID-19. The sample taken for sequencing was peripheral blood. The rearrangement links TRBV19 to TRBJ1-5; D may be TRBD1 (5 bases). The CDR3 here is CASSRPGWVPQHF. CDR3 DNA: TGTGCCAGTAGTCGGCCAGGGTGGGTGCCCCAGCATTTT.